These T cell receptor beta chains were read from a single sample in a study of T cell clones after liver transplantation. Assay used: immunoSEQ multiplex PCR; TCRdb lists only in-frame clones, some missing. The top ten hold more than 25% of the sample, which has tens of thousands of clones, around 94% seen once. The source material was CD8+ T cells from blood, sampled 12 months after liver transplant. These receptors all come from a human patient who received a liver transplant. T cells may partly derive from the graft donor. Both conserved end residues are part of each CDR3. A D gene is named only where the DNA matches it firmly. Size tells how often a clone was seen (once, few, many) or the class of an expanded clone, and some rows leave it out.

d_call j_call v_call clone_size cdr3_nt cdr3_aa
NA TRBJ2-1 TRBV6-1 NA TGTGCCAGCAGTGAGGGAGCGGTTTCCTACAATGAGCAGTTCTTC CASSEGAVSYNEQFF
NA TRBJ2-1 TRBV11-2 NA TGTGCCAGCAGCCGATGGAAGATTGAGCAGTTCTTC CASSRWKIEQFF
TRBD2 TRBJ2-3 TRBV27 NA TGTGCCAGCAGTCTAACCAGCGGGAGTGTCACAGATACGCAGTATTTT CASSLTSGSVTDTQYF
TRBD2 TRBJ2-3 TRBV6-5 NA TGTGCCAGCAGTTACTCAACTAGCGGCACAGATACGCAGTATTTT CASSYSTSGTDTQYF
NA TRBJ2-1 TRBV2 NA TGTGCCAGCCTGGGCCGGGTTGATGAGCAGTTCTTC CASLGRVDEQFF
NA TRBJ2-7 TRBV19 NA TGTGCCAGTAGTATTAGGGGACCTCACTACGACTACGCAGACTACGAGCAGTACTTC CASSIRGPHYDYADYEQYF
NA TRBJ2-1 TRBV2 NA TGTGCCAGCAGGGGGGGAGAGGGCCACAATGAGCAGTTCTTC CASRGGEGHNEQFF
NA TRBJ2-3 TRBV5-4 NA TGTGCCAGCAGCTTGCCAGGAAACACAGATACGCAGTATTTT CASSLPGNTDTQYF
TRBD1 TRBJ2-7 TRBV4-3 few TGCGCCAGCAGCCAATCGGACAGGGGCTACGAGCAGTACTTC CASSQSDRGYEQYF
TRBD2 TRBJ2-1 TRBV2 NA TGTGCCAGCAGTCCTAGCGGGAGCAATGAGCAGTTCTTC CASSPSGSNEQFF
TRBD2 TRBJ2-1 TRBV7-3 once TGTGCCAGCAGCTTAACAGGGACTAGCGGCACTTACAATGAGCAGTTCTTC CASSLTGTSGTYNEQFF
NA TRBJ2-3 TRBV13 NA TGTGCCAGCAGCTTATTATTTCCTGGCGATACGCAGTATTTT CASSLLFPGDTQYF
NA TRBJ2-7 TRBV5-4 NA TGTGCCAGCAGCTTTTCCGACCGGGGAAGAACCTACGAGCAGTACTTC CASSFSDRGRTYEQYF
NA TRBJ2-7 TRBV10-3 NA TGTGCCATCAGTGACAGCATAAGCTCCTACGAGCAGTACTTC CAISDSISSYEQYF
NA TRBJ2-3 TRBV2 NA TGTGCCAGCAACCGTGGAGACACAGATACGCAGTATTTT CASNRGDTDTQYF
NA TRBJ2-5 TRBV11-2 NA TGTGCCAGCAGCCCCCCTGGGTGGGCGGCGACCCAGTACTTC CASSPPGWAATQYF
NA TRBJ2-7 TRBV10-2 NA TGCGCCAGCAGTGAGATGTACGAGCAGTACTTC CASSEMYEQYF
TRBD2 TRBJ2-1 TRBV13 NA TGTGCCAGCAGCTTAGCACTAGCGTCCAATGAGCAGTTCTTC CASSLALASNEQFF
NA TRBJ1-5 TRBV27 medium-sized TGTGCCAGCAGTCCATCGCTCCGACTGATTAGCAATCAGCCCCAGCATTTT CASSPSLRLISNQPQHF
NA TRBJ2-5 TRBV7-7 once TGTGCTAGCAGCCACAGGTACCAAGAGACCCAGTACTTC CASSHRYQETQYF
TRBD1 TRBJ2-2 TRBV28 medium-sized TGTGCCAGCAGTTACAGGGGTACAGGGGAGCTGTTTTTT CASSYRGTGELFF
NA TRBJ2-1 TRBV6-4 NA TGTGCCAGCAGTGTATACGGAAGAAGTGAGCAGTTCTTC CASSVYGRSEQFF
NA TRBJ2-7 TRBV29-1 NA TGCAGCGCCGTAGCGGATAGCTCCTACGAGCAGTACTTC CSAVADSSYEQYF
NA TRBJ2-7 TRBV28 NA TGTGCCAGCAACCGCAGGGCCCAGCCTTCATACGAGCAGTACTTC CASNRRAQPSYEQYF
NA TRBJ2-7 TRBV5-1 NA TGCGCCAGCAGCTTGGCGGGGGTTCCGAATATCCACGAGCAGTACTTC CASSLAGVPNIHEQYF
NA TRBJ1-5 TRBV27 once TGTGCCAGCCAGGAAAGTCCCGTTCAGCCCCAGCATTTT CASQESPVQPQHF
NA TRBJ2-1 TRBV5-1 NA TGCGCCAGCAGCTTGGGGACAGACTTATACAATGAGCAGTTCTTC CASSLGTDLYNEQFF
NA TRBJ2-7 TRBV11-2 NA TGTGCCAGCAGCTTGGAGGGGGCGCCTACCTACGAGCAGTACTTC CASSLEGAPTYEQYF
TRBD2 TRBJ2-3 TRBV27 NA TGTGCCAGCAGTTTATATAGCGGGACGGTTCCCGATACGCAGTATTTT CASSLYSGTVPDTQYF
NA TRBJ2-7 TRBV6-6 NA TGTGCCAGCGGACAAGATCGCGTCAACGAGCAGTACTTC CASGQDRVNEQYF
NA TRBJ1-4 TRBV7-8 NA TGTGCCAGCAGCTCGCGCCGTAGGGATGAAAAACTGTTTTTT CASSSRRRDEKLFF
NA TRBJ2-7 TRBV27 few TGTGCCAGCAGTATCCGACAGGACGGCGACGAGCAGTACTTC CASSIRQDGDEQYF
NA TRBJ2-7 TRBV27 NA TGTGCCAGCAGTTCGGGAGGCAGGGGCCGCGAGCAGTACTTC CASSSGGRGREQYF
TRBD1 TRBJ2-7 TRBV14 NA TGTGCCAGCAGCCTAACAACGGGACAGGGGGTCTACGAGCAGTACTTC CASSLTTGQGVYEQYF
TRBD1 TRBJ1-1 TRBV6-5 NA TGTGCCAGCACCGAAGGGACAGCTCCAACCACTGAAGCTTTCTTT CASTEGTAPTTEAFF
TRBD2 TRBJ2-7 TRBV7-3 NA TGTGCCAGCAGCTTAAGCGGGAGTAGCTACGAGCAGTACTTC CASSLSGSSYEQYF
TRBD2 TRBJ2-1 TRBV13 NA TGTGCCAGCAGCTACCGGACTAGCCCTCACAATGAGCAGTTCTTC CASSYRTSPHNEQFF
TRBD2 TRBJ2-1 TRBV27 NA TGTGCCAGCAGTTTAACTGCGGGGGATTACTACAATGAGCAGTTCTTC CASSLTAGDYYNEQFF
NA TRBJ1-5 TRBV27 NA TGTGCCAGCAGTTTATTGGGTGATCAGCCCCAGCATTTT CASSLLGDQPQHF
TRBD2 TRBJ2-7 TRBV2 once TGTGCCAGCAGTGAACTAGCGGGAGAGCCCTACGAGCAGTACTTC CASSELAGEPYEQYF
NA TRBJ2-7 TRBV21-1 NA TGTGCCGGTGGAGCGACTAGCGGGTACTCCTACGAGCAGTACTTC CAGGATSGYSYEQYF